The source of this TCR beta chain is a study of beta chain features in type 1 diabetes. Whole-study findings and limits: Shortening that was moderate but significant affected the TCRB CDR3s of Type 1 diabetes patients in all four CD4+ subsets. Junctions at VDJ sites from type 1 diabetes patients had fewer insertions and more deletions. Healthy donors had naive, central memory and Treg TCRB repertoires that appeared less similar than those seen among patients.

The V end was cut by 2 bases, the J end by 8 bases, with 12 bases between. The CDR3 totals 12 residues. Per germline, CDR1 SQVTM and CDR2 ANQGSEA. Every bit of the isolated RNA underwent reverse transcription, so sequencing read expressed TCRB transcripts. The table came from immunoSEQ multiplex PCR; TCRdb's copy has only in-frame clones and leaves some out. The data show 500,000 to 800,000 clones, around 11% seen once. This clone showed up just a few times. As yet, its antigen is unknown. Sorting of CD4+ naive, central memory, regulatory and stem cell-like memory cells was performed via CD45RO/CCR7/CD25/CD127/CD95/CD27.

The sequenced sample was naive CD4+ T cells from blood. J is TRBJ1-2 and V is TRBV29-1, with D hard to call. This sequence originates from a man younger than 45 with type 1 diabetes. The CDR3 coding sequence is TGCAGCGTTGAATACGTCTTACACGGCTACACCTTC. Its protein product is CSVEYVLHGYTF. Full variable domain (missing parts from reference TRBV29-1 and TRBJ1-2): SAVISQKPSRDICQRGTSLTIQCQVDSQVTMMFWYRQQPGQSLTLIATANQGSEATYESGFVIDKFPISRPNLTFSTLTVSNMSPEDSSIYLCSVEYVLHGYTFGSGTRLTVV.